These 20 T cell receptor beta chains originate from one sample sequenced in a study of T cell responses to AZD1222 COVID-19 vaccine. Generated by immunoSEQ multiplex PCR, the TCRdb table keeps only in-frame clones and is missing some. The table lists over 150,000 clones, about 91% of them singletons. Source: peripheral blood, taken on day 0 of MenACWY control vaccination. Source of these receptors: an adult in good health.

The chain has TRBV10-2 and TRBJ1-2; weak D call: TRBD1 (6 bases). Looked up from germline, CDR1 is WSHSY and CDR2 is SAAADI. The V gene lost 4 bases and the J gene lost 8 bases, with 11 bases spanning the gap. The CDR3 runs 12 residues. The CDR3 sequence is CASSATDRGYTF. The CDR3 DNA follows: TGCGCCAGCAGTGCGACCGACAGGGGCTACACCTTC.

CDR3 sequence: CASSSSSSGNTIYF. In DNA, the CDR3 is TGCGCCAGCAGTTCCTCGAGCTCTGGAAACACCATATATTTT. The chain joins TRBV5-1 to TRBJ1-3; unclear D gene. The length of the CDR3 is 14 residues. Trimming took off 5 bases at V and 0 bases at J, with 9 bases between the two ends. From germline, CDR1 is SGHRS and CDR2 YFSETQ. The variable domain in full, with the rest retrieved from reference TRBV5-1 and TRBJ1-3, is KAGVTQTPRYLIKTRGQQVTLSCSPISGHRSVSWYQQTPGQGLQFLFEYFSETQRNKGNFPGRFSGRQFSNSRSEMNVSTLELGDSALYLCASSSSSSGNTIYFGEGSWLTVV.

This clone came up once. The rearrangement joins TRBV7-3 to TRBJ2-1; TRBD2 matches at 9 bases. The V gene's germline CDR1 is SGHTA and CDR2 FQGTGA. This CDR3 region has 15 residues. V trimming: 6 bases; J trimming: 1 base; junction bases outside the gene matches: 4. Here the CDR3 reads CASSRTSGSYNEQFF. The CDR3 nucleotides read TGTGCCAGCAGTAGAACTAGCGGGTCCTACAATGAGCAGTTCTTC.

CDR3 nucleotide sequence: TGTGCCAGCTCACCGGGCGGCCACGAGCAGTACTTC. Encoded protein: CASSPGGHEQYF. The gene calls are TRBV18 and TRBJ2-7; D call uncertain. V lost 3 bases and J lost 5, with 8 bases in between. This CDR3 has 12 residues. Germline V gene sequence: CDR1 KGHSH, CDR2 LQKENI.

The sample holds one count of this clone. This chain uses TRBV11-2 with TRBJ2-1, with TRBD1 matching over 7 bases. The V gene's germline CDR1 is SGHAT and CDR2 FQNNGV. The CDR3 runs to 15 residues. Losses at the gene ends were 5 bases for V and 7 bases for J; bases not matched to a gene: 11. DNA for the CDR3: TGTGCCAGCAGCGCACCGGGACAGAGGTGGAATGAGCAGTTCTTC. It yields the protein CASSAPGQRWNEQFF.

The V gene is TRBV4-1, the J gene TRBJ1-4, with D tentatively TRBD1 (6 bases). Trimming left V 3 bases short and J 4 bases short, with 15 bases between. The germline CDR1 and CDR2 sequences are MGHRA and YSYEKL. CDR3 length equals 16 residues. The CDR3, as DNA: TGCGCCAGCAGCCAGCTCACAGGGCCCTATAATGAAAAACTGTTTTTT. Translation gives CASSQLTGPYNEKLFF.

V and J are TRBV19 and TRBJ1-3, with 10 positions matching TRBD1. The length of the CDR3 is 16 residues. The V gene end was trimmed by 3 bases and the J gene end by 4 bases; junction bases not matched to a gene: 6. Germline V lookup: CDR1 LNHDA, CDR2 SQIVND (reference sequence). CDR3 loop: CASSIRTGGRGNTIYF. CDR3 coding DNA: TGTGCCAGTAGTATCCGGACAGGGGGACGAGGAAACACCATATATTTT.

In DNA, the CDR3 is TGTGCCAGCAGCTTAGCGCAGGGTCTGAACACTGAAGCTTTCTTT. It translates to CASSLAQGLNTEAFF. The chain combines TRBV7-9 with TRBJ1-1, with a tentative D call TRBD1 (5 bases). The CDR3 sequence is 15 residues long. V dropped 0 bases and J dropped 0 bases, with 8 bases sitting between them. Germline assignment: CDR1 SEHNR and CDR2 FQNEAQ (reference sequence).

The J gene is TRBJ2-1, the V gene TRBV5-1; D is unclear. The CDR3 length is 13 residues. The germline V gene encodes CDR1 SGHRS and CDR2 YFSETQ. Trimming removed 6 bases at V and 6 bases at J, with 13 bases between. The CDR3 DNA sequence: TGCGCCAGCAACCCGGACCGAATCAATGAGCAGTTCTTC. Protein: CASNPDRINEQFF.

The CDR3 nucleotides read TGTGCCAGCAGTTCCAGCGGGAGGGCGAGGGCCGGGGAGCTGTTTTTT. Encoded protein: CASSSSGRARAGELFF. This chain uses TRBV6-6 with TRBJ2-2; TRBD2 matches 10 bases. V lost 4 bases and J lost 6; bases outside the gene matches: 8. CDR3 size: 16 residues. Germline CDR1 reads MNHNY; CDR2 reads SVGAGI (reference sequence).

The V and J genes are TRBV9 and TRBJ1-2; 7 nucleotides line up with TRBD1. V trimming: 4 bases; J trimming: 8 bases; junction bases outside the gene matches: 14. The CDR3 sequence is 15 residues long. In germline, CDR1 is SGDLS, CDR2 YYNGEE. This CDR3 is CASSPGGDGRRGYTF. The CDR3 nucleotides are TGTGCCAGCAGCCCAGGGGGGGACGGACGTCGGGGCTACACCTTC.

The chain is built from TRBV3-1 (or the pseudogene TRBV3-2) and TRBJ1-2, with 7 bases that match TRBD1. The length of the CDR3 is 16 residues. V lost 2 bases and J lost 5; bases outside the gene matches: 11. Germline V CDR1 and CDR2: LGHDT, YNNKEL (reference sequence). The CDR3 DNA sequence: TGTGCCAGCAGCCAATCTTCCAACAGGGGACGATATGGCTACACCTTC. Its translation is CASSQSSNRGRYGYTF.

This chain links TRBV6-5 with TRBJ1-2, with 8 bases matching TRBD1. The germline V gene encodes CDR1 MNHEY and CDR2 SVGAGI. V lost 2 bases, J lost 6 bases, and 11 bases stayed unmatched. This CDR3 is built from 16 residues. CDR3 in amino acids: CASSYGLDRALDGYTF. As DNA, the CDR3 is TGTGCCAGCAGTTACGGTTTGGACAGGGCCTTAGATGGCTACACCTTC.

J is TRBJ2-5 and V is TRBV15; a weak D match, TRBD1 (5 bases). V dropped 8 bases and J dropped 4 bases, with 14 bases sitting between them. This CDR3 is 13 amino acids long. Germline V gives CDR1 LNHNV, CDR2 YYDKDF (reference sequence). CDR3 in DNA: TGTGCCACCGGGCAGGGAATAGTAGAGACCCAGTACTTC. Encoded protein: CATGQGIVETQYF.

The rearrangement joins TRBV19 to TRBJ1-6; the D gene is possibly TRBD1 (6 bases). With 4 bases removed from V and 5 bases from J, the gap between germline ends came to 6 bases. Germline loops: CDR1 LNHDA, CDR2 SQIVND (reference sequence). The CDR3 covers 13 residues. For the CDR3, the DNA is TGTGCCAGTAGTAACAGGGATAATTCACCCCTCCACTTT. The encoded protein is CASSNRDNSPLHF. The variable domain in full, completed from reference TRBV19 and TRBJ1-6, reads DGGITQSPKYLFRKEGQNVTLSCEQNLNHDAMYWYRQDPGQGLRLIYYSQIVNDFQKGDIAEGYSVSREKKESFPLTVTSAQKNPTAFYLCASSNRDNSPLHFGNGTRLTVT.

The V and J genes are TRBV3-1 (or the pseudogene TRBV3-2) and TRBJ2-1; D is possibly TRBD2 (5 bases). The CDR3 runs to 14 residues. CDR1 is LGHDT, CDR2 YNNKEL, per germline (reference sequence). Trimming stripped 1 base from V and 7 bases from J, with 11 bases between. CDR3 loop: CASSQGLAVNEQFF. The DNA for the CDR3 is TGTGCCAGCAGCCAAGGGCTAGCAGTAAATGAGCAGTTCTTC.

V gene TRBV6-5 combines with J gene TRBJ1-1, with a tentative D call TRBD1 (5 bases). The CDR3 covers 14 residues. V dropped 2 bases and J dropped 1 base, with 8 bases sitting between them. Germline V gene lookup returns CDR1 MNHEY and CDR2 SVGAGI. CDR3 DNA: TGTGCCAGCAGTTACGCCCAGGGGAACACTGAAGCTTTCTTT. Translating it yields CASSYAQGNTEAFF.

The chain carries TRBV5-1 and TRBJ2-5, with 8 bases fitting TRBD2. The CDR3 spans 16 residues. From germline, CDR1 is SGHRS and CDR2 YFSETQ. The trim removed 4 bases at V and 1 base at J, leaving 9 bases unmatched. CDR3 sequence: CASSPYSGGRQETQYF. The CDR3 coding sequence is TGCGCCAGCAGCCCCTACTCGGGAGGGCGCCAAGAGACCCAGTACTTC. Based on the CDR3 plus reference TRBV5-1 and TRBJ2-5, the full variable domain is KAGVTQTPRYLIKTRGQQVTLSCSPISGHRSVSWYQQTPGQGLQFLFEYFSETQRNKGNFPGRFSGRQFSNSRSEMNVSTLELGDSALYLCASSPYSGGRQETQYFGPGTRLLVL.

The chain carries TRBV4-1 and TRBJ1-4; D gene unclear. V shed 4 bases and J shed 8 bases, with 11 bases lying between them. Germline V gene lookup returns CDR1 MGHRA and CDR2 YSYEKL. This CDR3 is 13 amino acids long. In DNA form, the CDR3 reads TGCGCCAGCAGCCCCTTCGTGGGGGAAAAACTGTTTTTT. Amino acids: CASSPFVGEKLFF.

V and J are TRBV19 and TRBJ1-3, with D perhaps matching TRBD1 (6 bases). Trimming shortened V by 8 bases and J by 0 bases, and 17 bases separated the two germline ends. The CDR3 extends over 16 amino acids. Germline loops: CDR1 LNHDA, CDR2 SQIVND (reference sequence). The CDR3 DNA reads as TGTGCCAGTTGTAAACAGGGACCTCACTCTGGAAACACCATATATTTT. It codes for CASCKQGPHSGNTIYF.